One and the same sample provided the 21 T cell receptor beta chains below, sequenced in a study of T cell responses to AZD1222 COVID-19 vaccine. Clones were read by immunoSEQ multiplex PCR, and TCRdb kept only the in-frame ones, dropping some. The repertoire includes about 86,000 clones, roughly 90% of them detected once, and less than 9% sits in the top ten. Sequenced here: peripheral blood, sampled 28 days after the second AZD1222 dose. The receptors were gathered from an adult who received the AZD1222 COVID-19 vaccine.

This sequence joins TRBV6-4 and TRBJ2-2; 9 bases align to TRBD2. The V and J ends lost 0 bases and 4 bases, in that order; junction bases with no gene match: 3. The germline gives CDR1 MRHNA, CDR2 SNTAGT. This CDR3 has 16 residues. CDR3 sequence (DNA): TGTGCCAGCAGTGACTCGACTAGCGGTACCACCGGGGAGCTGTTTTTT. Translation: CASSDSTSGTTGELFF.

The CDR3 sequence: CASSLMVAGENEQFF. CDR3 coding DNA: TGCGCCAGCAGCTTGATGGTAGCGGGAGAGAATGAGCAGTTCTTC. The chain joins TRBV5-1 to TRBJ2-1; 9 bases fit TRBD2. The CDR3 covers 15 residues. Trimming took 1 base from V and 7 from J; bases not matched to a gene: 6. The germline gives CDR1 SGHRS, CDR2 YFSETQ.

The V gene is TRBV5-5, the J gene TRBJ2-2, with D possibly being TRBD1 or TRBD2 (5 bases each). Germline-derived CDR1 and CDR2 are SGHKS and YYEKEE (reference sequence). This CDR3 is built from 15 residues. Trimming cost V 2 bases and J 4 bases, with 12 bases left between them. The CDR3 is CASSFLGGTTGELFF. CDR3 DNA sequence: TGTGCCAGCAGCTTTCTTGGGGGAACCACCGGGGAGCTGTTTTTT.

The V and J genes are TRBV6-5 and TRBJ1-5; 7 bases agree with TRBD1. From germline, CDR1 is MNHEY and CDR2 SVGAGI. V dropped 5 bases and J dropped 1; count of bases not matched to a gene: 5. The CDR3 contains 15 residues. Here the CDR3 DNA reads TGTGCCAGCAGTAAACAGGGGCAGAGCAATCAGCCCCAGCATTTT. It translates to CASSKQGQSNQPQHF.

This chain joins TRBV28 and TRBJ2-7, with no clear D. The germline CDR1 and CDR2 sequences are MDHEN and SYDVKM. The CDR3 extends over 11 amino acids. The V end was cut by 4 bases, the J end by 1 base, with 2 bases between. CDR3 bases: TGTGCCAGCAGTTGGTCCTACGAGCAGTACTTC. Translated, it gives CASSWSYEQYF.

This clone appeared a single time. J is TRBJ2-2 and V is TRBV7-2; 8 nucleotides match TRBD2. The V gene's germline CDR1 is SGHTA and CDR2 FQGNSA. V shed 4 bases and J 2 bases; nucleotides not matched to a gene: 3. This CDR3 spans 15 amino acids. CDR3 loop: CASSSLAANTGELFF. The CDR3 DNA reads as TGTGCCAGCAGCTCACTAGCGGCAAACACCGGGGAGCTGTTTTTT.

The chain carries TRBV5-3 and TRBJ1-3, with D tentatively TRBD1 (5 bases). TRBV5-3 is an ORF for which the function is uncertain. Trimming left V 5 bases short and J 1 base short, with 7 bases between. The CDR3 contains 13 residues. CDR3 nucleotide sequence: TGTGCCAGAAGGGGGGAGTCTGGAAACACCATATATTTT. It yields the protein CARRGESGNTIYF.

The chain links TRBV19 to TRBJ1-1; tentative D call: TRBD1 (5 bases). The ends were cut back, 5 bases at V and 3 bases at J, with 7 bases in the middle. The germline V gene encodes CDR1 LNHDA and CDR2 SQIVND (reference sequence). The CDR3 totals 12 residues. The CDR3 loop is CASSRGYTEAFF. Here the CDR3 DNA reads TGTGCCAGTAGTCGGGGGTACACTGAAGCTTTCTTT.

Written as DNA, the CDR3 is TGTGCCAGCAGTGAGACAGGAGTTTATGGCTACACCTTC. This translates into CASSETGVYGYTF. The V and J genes are TRBV25-1 and TRBJ1-2, with D perhaps TRBD1 (6 bases). V dropped 3 bases and J dropped 5 bases, with 10 bases sitting between them. CDR1 MGHDK and CDR2 SYGVNS come from the germline V gene. The CDR3 loop spans 13 amino acids.

The chain recombines TRBV19 with TRBJ1-5; D unresolved. CDR3 length: 15 residues. Between the trimmed V and J ends, which lost 3 bases and 1 base, there was a span of 10 bases. The germline V gene encodes CDR1 LNHDA and CDR2 SQIVND (reference sequence). This chain's CDR3 is CASSIFSGSNQPQHF. In DNA form, the CDR3 reads TGTGCCAGTAGTATCTTCTCGGGCAGCAATCAGCCCCAGCATTTT.

This clone occurred once. The rearrangement links TRBV2 to TRBJ2-7; D possibly corresponds to TRBD2 (5 bases). The V gene's germline CDR1 is SNHLY and CDR2 FYNNEI. With 6 bases removed from V and 6 bases from J, the gap between germline ends came to 21 bases. The CDR3 extends over 15 amino acids. DNA for the CDR3: TGTGCCAGCAGGCGGCTAGCAGACCACTCCGGCGAGCAGTACTTC. Its translation: CASRRLADHSGEQYF.

The rearrangement joins TRBV7-9 to TRBJ1-1, with D unresolved. CDR1 is SEHNR, CDR2 FQNEAQ, per germline (reference sequence). The CDR3 covers 13 residues. The germline V and J ends were trimmed by 5 bases and 0 bases, with 7 bases remaining between them. The CDR3 reads CASSPPVNTEAFF. The CDR3 DNA follows: TGTGCCAGCAGCCCCCCAGTGAACACTGAAGCTTTCTTT.

This clone was found once. This chain links TRBV7-6 with TRBJ2-1; 13 bases map to TRBD2. This CDR3 is built from 15 residues. J was trimmed by 8 bases and V by 1 base; bases with no gene match: 2. Germline V gene data show CDR1 as SGHVS and CDR2 as FNYEAQ. The CDR3 bases are TGTGCCAGCAGCTTAGGGACTAGCGGGAGCGATGAGCAGTTCTTC. This translates into CASSLGTSGSDEQFF.

This sequence joins TRBV15 and TRBJ2-3; TRBD1 is a possible D gene (6 bases). Germline lookup yields CDR1 LNHNV and CDR2 YYDKDF (reference sequence). The CDR3 covers 14 residues. Trimming shortened V by 9 bases and J by 0 bases, and 13 bases separated the two germline ends. The CDR3 region has the DNA TGTGCCACAGCAGGACAGCCTAGCACAGATACGCAGTATTTT. Residues: CATAGQPSTDTQYF. The full variable domain, with the rest looked up from reference TRBV15 and TRBJ2-3, is DAMVIQNPRYQVTQFGKPVTLSCSQTLNHNVMYWYQQKSSQAPKLLFHYYDKDFNNEADTPDNFQSRRPNTSFCFLDIRSPGLGDTAMYLCATAGQPSTDTQYFGPGTRLTVL.

The chain carries TRBV5-1 and TRBJ2-1; maybe TRBD2 (5 bases). The CDR3 totals 15 residues. The germline CDR1 and CDR2 sequences are SGHRS and YFSETQ. V dropped 0 bases and J dropped 2 bases, with 9 bases sitting between them. The chain's CDR3 is CASSLGGSTYNEQFF. The CDR3 DNA reads as TGCGCCAGCAGCTTGGGAGGGTCGACCTACAATGAGCAGTTCTTC.

This clone was found once. The gene calls are TRBV2 and TRBJ1-1; D remains unclear. Germline CDR1 and CDR2: SNHLY and FYNNEI. Trimming pared 6 bases from V and 1 base from J, leaving 3 bases between. This CDR3 is 11 amino acids long. The CDR3 region has the DNA TGTGCCAGCAGGGGGAACACTGAAGCTTTCTTT. It is translated as CASRGNTEAFF.

This clone has just a few counts. The V gene is TRBV6-6, the J gene TRBJ1-2; 8 bases fit TRBD1. Germline V lookup: CDR1 MNHNY, CDR2 SVGAGI (reference sequence). The trim removed 5 bases at V and 0 bases at J, leaving 5 bases unmatched. The length of the CDR3 is 15 residues. The CDR3 nucleotides are TGTGCCAGCAGTGACCCAGGGGGCACTAACTATGGCTACACCTTC. It is translated as CASSDPGGTNYGYTF.

This chain connects TRBV5-1 to TRBJ2-7, with D perhaps TRBD2 (5 bases). Germline loops: CDR1 SGHRS, CDR2 YFSETQ. V was trimmed by 0 bases and J by 4 bases, leaving 14 bases between them. The CDR3 length is 15 residues. DNA for the CDR3: TGCGCCAGCAGCTTGGCCGCCGGACTGGAGTACGAGCAGTACTTC. This codes for CASSLAAGLEYEQYF.

The chain is built from TRBV6-5 and TRBJ2-2; no definite D call. The CDR3 is 12 amino acids. The germline V gene has CDR1 MNHEY and CDR2 SVGAGI. Deletions cut 6 bases from V and 1 base from J, with 3 bases between. The CDR3 protein is CASRENTGELFF. DNA of the CDR3: TGTGCCAGCAGGGAGAACACCGGGGAGCTGTTTTTT.

The V call is TRBV19, the J call TRBJ1-6; no definite D call. With 6 bases removed from V and 4 bases from J, the gap between germline ends came to 16 bases. The CDR3 extends over 16 amino acids. CDR1 and CDR2 (germline): LNHDA, SQIVND (reference sequence). The CDR3 nucleotides read TGTGCCAGTAGCCTATCATGGGAAAGGTATAATTCACCCCTCCACTTT. Amino acid sequence: CASSLSWERYNSPLHF.

This clone has a handful of counts. The V and J genes are TRBV20-1 and TRBJ2-5; the match to TRBD1 covers 12 bases. There are 15 residues in the CDR3. J lost 4 bases, V lost 3 bases, and 6 bases had no gene match. In germline, CDR1 is DFQATT, CDR2 SNEGSKA (reference sequence). The CDR3 loop is CSASRGTGGGETQYF. The DNA for the CDR3 is TGCAGTGCTAGTAGGGGGACAGGGGGCGGAGAGACCCAGTACTTC.